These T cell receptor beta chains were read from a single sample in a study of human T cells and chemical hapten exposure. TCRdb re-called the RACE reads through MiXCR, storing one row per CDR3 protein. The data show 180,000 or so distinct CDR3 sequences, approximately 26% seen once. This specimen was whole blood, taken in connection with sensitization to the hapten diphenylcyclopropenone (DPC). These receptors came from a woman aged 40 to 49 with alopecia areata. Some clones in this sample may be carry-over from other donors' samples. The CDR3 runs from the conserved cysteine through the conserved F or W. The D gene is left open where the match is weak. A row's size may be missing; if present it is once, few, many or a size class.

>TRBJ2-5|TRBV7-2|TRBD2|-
CASSRGLAGGYQETQYF
TGTGCCAGCAGCCGCGGACTAGCGGGAGGGTACCAAGAGACCCAGTACTTC
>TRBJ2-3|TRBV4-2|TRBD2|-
CASSQEGASGSGDTQYF
TGTGCCAGCAGCCAAGAGGGAGCTAGCGGGAGCGGAGATACGCAGTATTTT
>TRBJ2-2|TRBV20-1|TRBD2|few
CSARTSGRGGELFF
TGCAGTGCGCGGACTAGCGGGAGAGGCGGGGAGCTGTTTTTT
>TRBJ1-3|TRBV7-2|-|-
CASSPLGANTIYF
TGTGCCAGCAGCCCGCTCGGGGCAAACACCATATATTTT
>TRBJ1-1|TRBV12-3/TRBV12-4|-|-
CASSLSRKAEAFF
TGTGCCAGCAGTTTGTCGCGGAAAGCTGAAGCTTTCTTT
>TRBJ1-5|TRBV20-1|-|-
CSATKGISNQPQHF
TGCAGTGCCACAAAGGGGATTAGCAATCAGCCCCAGCATTTT
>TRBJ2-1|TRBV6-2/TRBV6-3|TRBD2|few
CASSYDSGSSYNEQFF
TGTGCCAGCAGTTACGATAGCGGGAGCTCCTACAATGAGCAGTTCTTC
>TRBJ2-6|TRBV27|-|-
CATRLSGANVLTF
TGTGCCACCCGACTATCTGGGGCCAACGTCCTGACTTTC
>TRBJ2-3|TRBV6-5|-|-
CASSYADTQYF
TGTGCCAGCAGTTACGCAGATACGCAGTATTTT
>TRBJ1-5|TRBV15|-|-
CATSRGGIGGGGNQPQHF
TGTGCCACCAGCAGAGGGGGTATCGGGGGAGGGGGCAATCAGCCCCAGCATTTT
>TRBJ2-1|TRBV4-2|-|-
CASSQEEGGNEQFF
TGTGCCAGCAGCCAAGAGGAGGGGGGGAATGAGCAGTTCTTC
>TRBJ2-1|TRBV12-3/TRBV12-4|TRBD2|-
CASSPSGLAGDNEQFF
TGTGCCAGCAGTCCCTCTGGGCTAGCGGGAGACAATGAGCAGTTCTTC
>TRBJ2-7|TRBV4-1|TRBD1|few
CASSRGQARAYEQYF
TGCGCCAGCAGCCGCGGACAGGCCAGAGCCTACGAGCAGTACTTC
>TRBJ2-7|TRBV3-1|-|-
CASSRLGGEQYF
TGTGCCAGCAGCCGCCTAGGCGGCGAGCAGTACTTC
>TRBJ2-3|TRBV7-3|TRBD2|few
CASSPGRLAGGTDTQYF
TGTGCCAGCAGCCCCGGGCGTCTAGCGGGAGGGACGGATACGCAGTATTTT
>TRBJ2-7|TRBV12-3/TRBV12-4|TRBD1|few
CASSSPGTGFHEQYF
TGTGCCAGCAGTTCGCCCGGGACAGGGTTCCACGAGCAGTACTTC
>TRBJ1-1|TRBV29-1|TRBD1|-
CSALQGEAGIPFF
TGCAGCGCTCTACAGGGGGAGGCGGGCATTCCTTTCTTT
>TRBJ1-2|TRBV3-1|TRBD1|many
CASSHRGGFYGYTF
TGTGCCAGCAGCCACAGGGGGGGATTCTATGGCTACACCTTC
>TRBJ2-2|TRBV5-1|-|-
CASSHGLTETGELFF
TGCGCCAGCAGCCACGGCCTCACAGAAACCGGGGAGCTGTTTTTT
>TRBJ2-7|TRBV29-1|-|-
CSVSLGRFLEQYF
TGCAGCGTTTCGCTCGGCCGATTTCTCGAGCAGTACTTC
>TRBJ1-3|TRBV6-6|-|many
CASSYSVGGSGNTIYF
TGTGCCAGCAGTTACTCGGTCGGAGGCTCTGGAAACACCATATATTTT
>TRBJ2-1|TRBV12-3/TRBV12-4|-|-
CASSFGTRALNEQFF
TGTGCCAGCAGTTTTGGGACCAGAGCCCTCAATGAGCAGTTCTTC
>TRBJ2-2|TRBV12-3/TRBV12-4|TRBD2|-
CASRTAGGPIGELFF
TGTGCCAGCAGGACAGCGGGAGGGCCGATCGGGGAGCTGTTTTTT
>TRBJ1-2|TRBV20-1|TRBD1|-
CSASRGTGGPHGYTF
TGCAGTGCTAGTCGAGGGACAGGGGGACCGCATGGCTACACCTTC
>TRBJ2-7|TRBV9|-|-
CASSVDPSYEQYF
TGTGCCAGCAGCGTGGATCCTTCCTACGAGCAGTACTTC